Listed here are 31 T cell receptor beta chains from one sample, sequenced in a study of CD8 T cells in Susac syndrome. RNA, at about 0.5 to 1 ug, was reverse transcribed with random hexamers. TCRdb itself ran the immunoSEQ multiplex PCR reads through MiXCR, one entry per CDR3 protein. This repertoire shows some 160,000 distinct CDR3 sequences, around 94% found once; its top ten account for approximately 0.11%. Sequencing used CD4+ T cells from PBMCs. Receptors were obtained from a human donor with Susac syndrome.

Written as DNA, the CDR3 is TGTGCCACGGGACAGGGGGCGCGAACTGAAGCTTTCTTT. Translation gives CATGQGARTEAFF. The chain combines TRBV6-4 with TRBJ1-1, with TRBD1 identical over 12 bases. This CDR3 spans 13 amino acids. Germline V CDR1 and CDR2: MRHNA, SNTAGT. V lost 10 bases to trimming and J lost 5 bases; unmatched junction nucleotides: 5.

The genes are TRBV29-1 and TRBJ1-1; 7 nucleotides line up with TRBD1. Germline V gene sequence: CDR1 SQVTM, CDR2 ANQGSEA. V dropped 8 bases and J dropped 5; count of bases not matched to a gene: 14. The CDR3 covers 14 residues. The CDR3 DNA reads as TGCAGCTCCCTACTTCGGGACAGACAAACTGAAGCTTTCTTT. This translates into CSSLLRDRQTEAFF.

The chain carries TRBV19 and TRBJ2-7, with 8 bases fitting TRBD1. The junction had 3 bases not matched to a gene; V was cut back by 6 bases and J by 2 bases. Germline V lookup: CDR1 LNHDA, CDR2 SQIVND (reference sequence). CDR3 size: 13 residues. The CDR3 sequence is CASSVDRAYEQYF. CDR3 bases: TGTGCCAGTAGCGTGGACAGGGCCTACGAGCAGTACTTC.

V and J are TRBV4-3 and TRBJ2-7, with 11 bases lining up with TRBD2. Per the germline V gene, CDR1 is LGHNA and CDR2 is YSLEER. CDR3 length: 15 residues. V was clipped by 0 bases and J by 6 bases; unmatched bases: 4. CDR3 bases: TGCGCCAGCAGCCAAGATGCTAGCGGGGGGATCGAGCAGTACTTC. Its protein product is CASSQDASGGIEQYF.

The genes are TRBV21-1 and TRBJ2-1; TRBD2, the D gene given by the table, was not confirmed from the DNA. TRBV21-1 is a pseudogene locus. This CDR3 is 19 amino acids long. DNA for the CDR3: TGTGCCAGCAGCAGTCGATGGGCCCTAGCGGGGGCCCCACGGTATGAGCAGTTCTTC. Translating gives CASSSRWALAGAPRYEQFF.

The chain recombines TRBV18 with TRBJ2-5; 9 bases are shared with TRBD1. V dropped 4 bases and J dropped 1; count of bases not matched to a gene: 4. The length of the CDR3 is 15 residues. Germline V gene lookup returns CDR1 KGHSH and CDR2 LQKENI. The CDR3 is CASSQTTGGQETQYF. The DNA for the CDR3 is TGTGCCAGCTCACAAACGACAGGGGGCCAAGAGACCCAGTACTTC.

The rearrangement links TRBV7-2 to TRBJ2-7, with 8 nucleotides matching TRBD1. Germline CDR1 is SGHTA and CDR2 is FQGNSA. V lost 2 bases, J lost 3 bases, and 6 bases stayed unmatched. The CDR3 loop spans 15 amino acids. CDR3 region: CASSLFRGQGYEQYF. The CDR3 bases are TGTGCCAGCAGCTTATTTCGCGGACAGGGCTACGAGCAGTACTTC.

This clonotype was recorded only once. The chain has TRBV7-6 and TRBJ2-1, with D uncertain. Germline V CDR1 and CDR2: SGHVS, FNYEAQ. This CDR3 spans 16 amino acids. Trimming removed 5 bases at V and 5 bases at J, with 19 bases between. CDR3 amino acids: CASSPRPTTGNNEQFF. The CDR3 DNA reads as TGTGCCAGCAGCCCCCGCCCCACGACTGGTAACAATGAGCAGTTCTTC.

This sequence joins TRBV20-1 and TRBJ1-1, with 7 bases identical to TRBD1. Germline-derived CDR1 and CDR2 are DFQATT and SNEGSKA (reference sequence). V shed 6 bases, J shed 5 bases, and the junction held 9 bases outside the gene matches. The CDR3 length is 13 residues. The CDR3 loop reads CSAAQGLVTEAFF. CDR3 in DNA: TGCAGTGCCGCACAGGGGCTTGTAACTGAAGCTTTCTTT.

This sequence joins TRBV7-2 and TRBJ1-3; no definite D call. Trimming pared 5 bases from V and 4 bases from J, leaving 9 bases between. The CDR3 contains 13 residues. The germline V gene encodes CDR1 SGHTA and CDR2 FQGNSA. CDR3 sequence reads: CASSEVGGNTIYF. The CDR3 DNA reads as TGTGCCAGCAGCGAAGTCGGCGGAAACACCATATATTTT.

The genes are TRBV20-1 and TRBJ2-7, with D perhaps matching TRBD1 (6 bases). The CDR3 covers 12 residues. The V gene lost 6 bases and the J gene lost 4 bases, with 13 bases spanning the gap. CDR1 and CDR2 from the germline V gene are DFQATT and SNEGSKA (reference sequence). CDR3 amino acids: CSATGSQYEQYF. The DNA of the CDR3 is TGCAGTGCAACAGGGTCCCAATACGAGCAGTACTTC.

The CDR3 nucleotides are TGCAGTGCACGGACAGGGGGGCTTAGCAATCAGCCCCAGCATTTT. This codes for CSARTGGLSNQPQHF. The chain recombines TRBV20-1 with TRBJ1-5; TRBD1 matches 10 bases. CDR1 is DFQATT, CDR2 SNEGSKA, per germline (reference sequence). V lost 6 bases, J lost 0 bases, and 5 bases stayed unmatched. The CDR3 runs to 15 residues.

This clonotype was recorded once. The chain recombines TRBV3-1 with TRBJ2-7, with D perhaps TRBD2 (6 bases). Germline V CDR1 and CDR2: LGHDT, YNNKEL (reference sequence). The CDR3 totals 14 residues. Trimming removed 6 bases at V and 0 bases at J, with 12 bases between. CDR3 sequence (DNA): TGTGCCAGCAGGCGGGCGGGGAACTCCTACGAGCAGTACTTC. It is translated as CASRRAGNSYEQYF.

The chain has TRBV12-3 or TRBV12-4 and TRBJ2-1; no definite D call. The ends were cut back, 10 bases at V and 4 bases at J, with 8 bases in the middle. The CDR3 is made up of 11 amino acids. The CDR3 DNA reads as TGTGCCACCACACTATACAATGAGCAGTTCTTC. This codes for CATTLYNEQFF.

The J gene is TRBJ1-2, the V gene TRBV29-1, with TRBD1 matching 7 bases. There are 12 residues in the CDR3. The J segment lost 5 bases and the V segment lost 7 bases, leaving 7 bases of the junction unmatched. Germline V gene lookup returns CDR1 SQVTM and CDR2 ANQGSEA. CDR3 sequence reads: CSAETGRYGYTF. CDR3 DNA: TGCAGCGCCGAGACAGGGAGGTATGGCTACACCTTC.

This chain links TRBV20-1 with TRBJ1-2; D is possibly TRBD1 (5 bases). This CDR3 contains 15 residues. Germline V gene data show CDR1 as DFQATT and CDR2 as SNEGSKA (reference sequence). Trimming took off 0 bases at V and 7 bases at J, with 18 bases between the two ends. CDR3 sequence reads: CSARDPLTQAPGYTF. CDR3 sequence (DNA): TGCAGTGCTAGAGACCCCCTAACACAGGCCCCTGGCTACACCTTC.

The V call is TRBV28, the J call TRBJ1-1, with a possible D match to TRBD1 (5 bases). CDR3 length: 15 amino acids. The V end was cut by 6 bases, the J end by 1 base, with 15 bases between. Germline V lookup: CDR1 MDHEN, CDR2 SYDVKM. CDR3 protein: CASRTRGTSNTEAFF. Here the CDR3 DNA reads TGTGCCAGCAGAACCCGGGGGACCTCGAACACTGAAGCTTTCTTT.

The gene calls are TRBV5-1 and TRBJ2-6; TRBD1 aligns across 10 bases. CDR3 size: 17 residues. CDR1 is SGHRS and CDR2 is YFSETQ in the germline V gene. V dropped 3 bases and J dropped 2; count of bases not matched to a gene: 5. The CDR3 nucleotides are TGCGCCAGCAGCTCGGGACAGGGGATGACTGGGGCCAACGTCCTGACTTTC. Residues: CASSSGQGMTGANVLTF.

V usage is TRBV29-1 and J usage is TRBJ1-2; D is possibly TRBD1 (5 bases). CDR1 is SQVTM, CDR2 ANQGSEA, per germline. The V gene lost 6 bases and the J gene lost 4 bases, with 9 bases spanning the gap. The CDR3 contains 11 residues. The CDR3, as DNA: TGCAGCGTCTCAGGGCTCTATGGCTACACCTTC. Its protein is CSVSGLYGYTF.

This chain joins TRBV20-1 and TRBJ1-2, with D possibly matching TRBD1 (5 bases). Germline-derived CDR1 and CDR2 are DFQATT and SNEGSKA (reference sequence). The V end was cut by 1 base, the J end by 4 bases, with 7 bases between. The CDR3 extends over 12 amino acids. CDR3 residues: CSARGQSYGYTF. The CDR3 bases are TGCAGTGCTAGAGGACAGTCCTATGGCTACACCTTC.

The chain links TRBV2 to TRBJ1-1, with a possible D match to TRBD1 (6 bases). V was shortened by 3 bases and J by 1 base, with 15 bases between the two germline ends. The CDR3 sequence is 16 residues long. Germline assignment: CDR1 SNHLY and CDR2 FYNNEI. CDR3 DNA sequence: TGTGCCAGCAGTGATATGGGGGCCGGAAGGAACACTGAAGCTTTCTTT. As protein: CASSDMGAGRNTEAFF.

This sequence joins TRBV7-8 and TRBJ2-1; TRBD2 agrees at 7 bases. Per the germline V gene, CDR1 is SGHVS and CDR2 is FQNEAQ. The CDR3 is 14 amino acids. The V segment lost 0 bases and the J segment 9 bases; nucleotides outside the gene matches: 5. The DNA of the CDR3 is TGTGCCAGCAGCTTAGCCAGACTAGCCAGTGAGCAGTTCTTC. This sequence encodes CASSLARLASEQFF.

The rearrangement links TRBV6-2 or TRBV6-3 to TRBJ2-5; 9 bases align to TRBD2. Trimming removed 7 bases from V and 5 bases from J; junction bases left unmatched: 8. Germline lookup yields CDR1 MNHEY and CDR2 SVGEGT. There are 14 residues in the CDR3. CDR3 nucleotides: TGTGCCAGCATGGCGGGGGGGCTGCCCGAGACCCAGTACTTC. Its protein is CASMAGGLPETQYF.

The gene calls are TRBV6-2 or TRBV6-3 and TRBJ1-6, with 8 bases matching TRBD1. V dropped 6 bases and J dropped 0; count of bases not matched to a gene: 13. CDR3 size: 19 residues. Germline-derived CDR1 and CDR2 are MNHEY and SVGEGT. The DNA of the CDR3 is TGTGCCAGCAGGGGAGGGACAGGCACCGCTGGCTCCTATAATTCACCCCTCCACTTT. It encodes CASRGGTGTAGSYNSPLHF.

The rearrangement joins TRBV24-1 to TRBJ2-5; TRBD1 aligns across 7 bases. The ends lost 4 bases at V and 2 bases at J; junction bases unmatched: 3. From germline, CDR1 is KGHDR and CDR2 SFDVKD. The CDR3 loop spans 14 amino acids. The CDR3 spells CATSDRDSQETQYF. The CDR3 nucleotides read TGTGCCACCAGTGACCGGGACAGTCAAGAGACCCAGTACTTC.

The chain joins TRBV20-1 to TRBJ2-2, with D perhaps matching TRBD1 or TRBD2 (5 bases each). This CDR3 has 14 residues. In germline, CDR1 is DFQATT, CDR2 SNEGSKA (reference sequence). V was pared by 5 bases and J by 4 bases, with 14 bases between. CDR3 loop: CSARDPPGTGELFF. The CDR3 coding sequence is TGCAGTGCTCGGGACCCCCCGGGCACCGGGGAGCTGTTTTTT.

This clonotype was picked up one time. This sequence joins TRBV30 and TRBJ2-3; 12 bases fit TRBD2. Germline V CDR1 and CDR2: GTSNPN, SVGIG (reference sequence). The CDR3 extends over 14 amino acids. Trimming removed 3 bases from V and 5 bases from J; junction bases left unmatched: 3. CDR3 sequence (DNA): TGTGCCTGGAGGGTACTAGCGGGGGGAGATACGCAGTATTTT. As protein: CAWRVLAGGDTQYF.

The rearrangement links TRBV12-3 or TRBV12-4 to TRBJ1-2; TRBD1 matches at 7 bases. The CDR3 runs 13 residues. Unmatched junction bases numbered 10, after V lost 11 bases and J lost 4 bases. This CDR3 is CALRTGTAYGYTF. For the CDR3, the DNA is TGTGCCCTACGTACAGGGACAGCCTATGGCTACACCTTC.

V and J are TRBV6-2 or TRBV6-3 and TRBJ1-1; 9 bases agree with TRBD1. Trimming at V came to 5 bases and at J to 4 bases, leaving 5 bases not matched to a gene. Per germline, CDR1 MNHEY and CDR2 SVGEGT. The CDR3 is 14 amino acids. The CDR3 region has the DNA TGTGCCAGCAGTAGACAGGGGGATAGCACTGAAGCTTTCTTT. Its translation is CASSRQGDSTEAFF.

The chain combines TRBV15 with TRBJ2-7; 7 positions agree with TRBD2. The CDR3 covers 14 residues. Trimming took 2 bases from V and 3 from J; bases not matched to a gene: 4. Per the germline V gene, CDR1 is LNHNV and CDR2 is YYDKDF (reference sequence). The CDR3 reads CATSRPGTNYEQYF. Written as DNA, the CDR3 is TGTGCCACCAGCAGACCCGGGACTAACTACGAGCAGTACTTC.

The gene calls are TRBV27 and TRBJ2-7; D possibly corresponds to TRBD1 (5 bases). CDR3 length equals 14 residues. Trimming shortened V by 2 bases and J by 1 base, and 9 bases separated the two germline ends. CDR1 is MNHEY, CDR2 SMNVEV, per germline (reference sequence). The CDR3 loop reads CASSLAGFSYEQYF. The CDR3 region has the DNA TGTGCCAGCAGTTTAGCAGGGTTTTCCTACGAGCAGTACTTC.